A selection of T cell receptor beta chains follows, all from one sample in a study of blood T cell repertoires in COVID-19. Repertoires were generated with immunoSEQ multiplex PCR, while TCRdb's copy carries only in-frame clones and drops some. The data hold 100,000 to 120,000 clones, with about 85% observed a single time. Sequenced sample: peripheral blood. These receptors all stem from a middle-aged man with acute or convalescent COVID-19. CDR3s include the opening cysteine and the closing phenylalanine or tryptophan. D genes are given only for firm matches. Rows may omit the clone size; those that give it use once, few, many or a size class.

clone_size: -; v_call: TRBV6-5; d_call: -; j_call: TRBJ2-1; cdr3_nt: TGTGCCAGCGTTTATGTGAGCTCCTACAATGAGCAGTTCTTC; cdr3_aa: CASVYVSSYNEQFF
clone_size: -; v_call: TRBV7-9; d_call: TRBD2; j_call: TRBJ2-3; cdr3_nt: TGTGCCAGCAGCTTAACTAGCGGGGGATCAGATACGCAGTATTTT; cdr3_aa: CASSLTSGGSDTQYF
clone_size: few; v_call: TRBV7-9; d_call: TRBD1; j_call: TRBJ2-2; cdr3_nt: TGTGCCAGCAGCCGTAGAGGACCGGGACAGGGGGTCACCGGGGAGCTGTTTTTT; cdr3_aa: CASSRRGPGQGVTGELFF
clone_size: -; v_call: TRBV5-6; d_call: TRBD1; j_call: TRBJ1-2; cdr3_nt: TGTGCCAGCAGCTTGTGGGACAGGGTCTTGAGCGGCTACACCTTC; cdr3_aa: CASSLWDRVLSGYTF
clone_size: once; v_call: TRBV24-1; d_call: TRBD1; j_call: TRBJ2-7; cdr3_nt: TGTGCCACCAGTGAGTCCGGGACAGGGCCCTACGAGCAGTACTTC; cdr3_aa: CATSESGTGPYEQYF
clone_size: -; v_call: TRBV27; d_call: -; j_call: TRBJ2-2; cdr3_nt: TGTGCCAGCCGACAGGCCCGAAGTAACGGGGAGCTGTTTTTT; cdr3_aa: CASRQARSNGELFF
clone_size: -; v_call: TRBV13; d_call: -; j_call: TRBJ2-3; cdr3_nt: TGTGCCAGCAGCTTAGTTGGCGGCCTCGGCGATACGCAGTATTTT; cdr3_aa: CASSLVGGLGDTQYF
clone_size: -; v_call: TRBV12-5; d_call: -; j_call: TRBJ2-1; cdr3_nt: TGTGCTAGTAGAGAGTACAATGAGCAGTTCTTC; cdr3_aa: CASREYNEQFF
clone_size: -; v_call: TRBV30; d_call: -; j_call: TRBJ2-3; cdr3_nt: TGTGCCTGGAGTGTAGGCGGGGGCCATCCAGATACGCAGTATTTT; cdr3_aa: CAWSVGGGHPDTQYF
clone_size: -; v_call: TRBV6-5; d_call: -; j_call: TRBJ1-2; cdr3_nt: TGTGCCAGCACCCCCCTTGGGAGCAACAACTATGGCTACACCTTC; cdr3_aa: CASTPLGSNNYGYTF
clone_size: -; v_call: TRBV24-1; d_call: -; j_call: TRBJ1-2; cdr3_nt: TGTGCCACCAGTGATTCCAGCGACTTATCGGATTTTGTCTATGGCTACACCTTC; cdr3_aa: CATSDSSDLSDFVYGYTF
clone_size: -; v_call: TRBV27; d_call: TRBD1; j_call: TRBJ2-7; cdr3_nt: TGTGCCAGCAGCCCCGGACAGGGTGGCGAGCAGTACTTC; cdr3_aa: CASSPGQGGEQYF
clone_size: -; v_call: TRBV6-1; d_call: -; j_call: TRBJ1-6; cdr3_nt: TGTGCCAGCAGTGAATCGGGCAGGGTGTCTTTTAGGTCACCCCTCCACTTT; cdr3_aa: CASSESGRVSFRSPLHF
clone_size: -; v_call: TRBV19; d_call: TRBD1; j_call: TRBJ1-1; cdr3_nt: TGTGCCAGTAGTACACCCGGGACAGTGAACACTGAAGCTTTCTTT; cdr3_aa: CASSTPGTVNTEAFF
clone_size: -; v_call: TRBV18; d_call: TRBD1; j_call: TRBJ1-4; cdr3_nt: TGTGCCAGCTCCCCGGGACAGAGAAATGAAAAACTGTTTTTT; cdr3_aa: CASSPGQRNEKLFF
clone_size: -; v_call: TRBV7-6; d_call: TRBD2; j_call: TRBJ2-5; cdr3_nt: TGTGCCAGCAGCCGTGACATCGCGGGGGGGGCCCAAGAGACCCAGTACTTC; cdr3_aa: CASSRDIAGGAQETQYF
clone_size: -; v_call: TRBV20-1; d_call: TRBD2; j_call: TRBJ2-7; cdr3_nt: TGCAGTGCTAGTAAGGCTAGCGGGGGGACCTACGAGCAGTACTTC; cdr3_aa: CSASKASGGTYEQYF
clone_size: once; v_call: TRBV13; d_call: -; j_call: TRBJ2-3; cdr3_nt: TGTGCCAGCAGCTTAAACAGGGCGGCAGATACGCAGTATTTT; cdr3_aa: CASSLNRAADTQYF
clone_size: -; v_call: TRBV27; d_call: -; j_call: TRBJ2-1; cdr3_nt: TGTGCCAGCAGGGATGGGGGGGGCGGTCTCAATGAGCAGTTCTTC; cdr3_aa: CASRDGGGGLNEQFF
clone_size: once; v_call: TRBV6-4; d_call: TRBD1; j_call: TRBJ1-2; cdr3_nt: TGTGCCAGCACCAACCGGACAGGGGGCGACTATGGCTACACCTTC; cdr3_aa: CASTNRTGGDYGYTF
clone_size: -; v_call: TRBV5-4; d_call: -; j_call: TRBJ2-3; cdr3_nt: TGTGCCAGCAGCTCGGGTGGGAGAGATACGCAGTATTTT; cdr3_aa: CASSSGGRDTQYF
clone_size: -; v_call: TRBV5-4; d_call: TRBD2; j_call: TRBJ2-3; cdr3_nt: TGTGCCAGCAGCTTGATCAGCGGGGGGTCAGATACGCAGTATTTT; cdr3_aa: CASSLISGGSDTQYF
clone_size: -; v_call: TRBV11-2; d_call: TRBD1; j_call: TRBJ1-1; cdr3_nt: TGTGCCAGCAGCTTAAAACCCTTTGGACAGGGTGCTGAAGCTTTCTTT; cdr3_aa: CASSLKPFGQGAEAFF
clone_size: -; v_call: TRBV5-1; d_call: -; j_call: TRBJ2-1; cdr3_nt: TGCGCCAGCAGCTCAGACCTCAGGGGTGATGAGCAGTTCTTC; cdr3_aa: CASSSDLRGDEQFF
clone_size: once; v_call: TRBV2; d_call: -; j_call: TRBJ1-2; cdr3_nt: TGTGCCAGCAGTGACGCTCGGGTATTTCGCCACTATGGCTACACCTTC; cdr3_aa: CASSDARVFRHYGYTF
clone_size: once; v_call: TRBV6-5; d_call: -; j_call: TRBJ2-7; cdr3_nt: TGTGCCAGCAGTTACCTAGGGGTGGTCGAGCAGTACTTC; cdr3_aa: CASSYLGVVEQYF
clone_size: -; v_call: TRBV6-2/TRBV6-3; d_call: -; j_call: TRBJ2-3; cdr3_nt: TGTGCCAGCAGTTACTCAAAAGGGGGCACAGATACGCAGTATTTT; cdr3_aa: CASSYSKGGTDTQYF
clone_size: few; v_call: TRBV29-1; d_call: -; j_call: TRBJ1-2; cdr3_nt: TGCAGCGTAGACAGTTCGAATATACAACCTAACTATGGCTACACCTTC; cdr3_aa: CSVDSSNIQPNYGYTF
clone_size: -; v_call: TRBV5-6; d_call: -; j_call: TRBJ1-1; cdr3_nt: TGTGCCAGCAGCTTCGGCACTGAAGCTTTCTTT; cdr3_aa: CASSFGTEAFF
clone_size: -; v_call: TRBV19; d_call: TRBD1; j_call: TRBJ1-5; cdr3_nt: TGTGCCAGTAGTCCACAGGGGTATCAGCCCCAGCATTTT; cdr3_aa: CASSPQGYQPQHF
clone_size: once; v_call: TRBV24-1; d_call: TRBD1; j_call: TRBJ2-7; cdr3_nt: TGTGCCACCAGTGACGGACAGGACTACGAGCAGTACTTC; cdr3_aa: CATSDGQDYEQYF
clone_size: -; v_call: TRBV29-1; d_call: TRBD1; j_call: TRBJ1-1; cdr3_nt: TGCAGCGTTGAGGGACAGGGGGAGGGTGGTGAAGCTTTCTTT; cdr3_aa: CSVEGQGEGGEAFF
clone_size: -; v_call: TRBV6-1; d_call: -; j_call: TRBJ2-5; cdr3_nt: TGTGCCAGCAGTGAGGGGGGGACCCAGTACTTC; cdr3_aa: CASSEGGTQYF
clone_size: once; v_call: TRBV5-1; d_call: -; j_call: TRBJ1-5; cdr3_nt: TGCGCCAGCAGTTGGGGCGAGAGCAATCAGCCCCAGCATTTT; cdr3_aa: CASSWGESNQPQHF
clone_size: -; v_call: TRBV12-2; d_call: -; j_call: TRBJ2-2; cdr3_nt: TGTGCAAGTCGCTTAGGGGGGACAGGGTCCAACACCGGGGAGCTGTTTTTT; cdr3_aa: CASRLGGTGSNTGELFF
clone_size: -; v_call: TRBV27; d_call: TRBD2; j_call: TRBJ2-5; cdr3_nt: TGTGCCAGCAGTTACCTAGCGGGGGGGCTACAAGAGACCCAGTACTTC; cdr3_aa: CASSYLAGGLQETQYF
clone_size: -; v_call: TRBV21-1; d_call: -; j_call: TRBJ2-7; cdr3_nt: TGTGCCAGCAGCCGATTGGGGGGGGATGGCTCCTACGAGCAGTACTTC; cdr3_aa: CASSRLGGDGSYEQYF
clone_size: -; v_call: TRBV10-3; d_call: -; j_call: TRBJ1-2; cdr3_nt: TGTGCCATCAGCCCAGGGTTAGCTAACTATGGCTACACCTTC; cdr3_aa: CAISPGLANYGYTF
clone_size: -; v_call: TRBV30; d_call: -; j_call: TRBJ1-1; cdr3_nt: TGTGCCTGGAATCTAGGCATGAACACTGAAGCTTTCTTT; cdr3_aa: CAWNLGMNTEAFF
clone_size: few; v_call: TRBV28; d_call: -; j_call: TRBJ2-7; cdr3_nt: TGTGCCAGCAGTTTCAGCTTGGGAGTCCTCTCCTACGAGCAGTACTTC; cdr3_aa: CASSFSLGVLSYEQYF
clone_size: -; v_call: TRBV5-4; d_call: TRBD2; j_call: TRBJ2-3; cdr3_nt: TGTGCCAGCAGCCCGCCCATGGGGATACTAGCGGGGGGGCACGGAGATACGCAGTATTTT; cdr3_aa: CASSPPMGILAGGHGDTQYF
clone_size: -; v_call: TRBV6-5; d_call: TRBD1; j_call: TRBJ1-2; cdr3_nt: TGTGCCAGCAGTAAGGGACAGGACTACTATGGCTACACCTTC; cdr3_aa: CASSKGQDYYGYTF
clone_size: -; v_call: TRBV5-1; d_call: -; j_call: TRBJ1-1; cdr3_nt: TGCGCCAGCAGCTCAGACAGTAACACTGAAGCTTTCTTT; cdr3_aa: CASSSDSNTEAFF